A single sample is the source of the 17 T cell receptor beta chains below, sequenced in a study of post-analysis software for immune sequencing data. Study results and limitations: With TRBV5-6, TRBV5-1 and TRBV20-1 included, about five TRBV segments were more frequent in patients than in controls.

Every TCR beta cDNA library bore unique molecular identifiers. TCRdb analysed the PCR reads with MiXCR anew, one entry per CDR3 protein. The table records under 900,000 distinct CDR3 sequences, about 53% of them present only once. These receptors are not linked to any known antigen. The source material was blood. The receptors shown here come from a girl between 10 and 17 years old with multiple sclerosis.

The chain recombines TRBV7-9 with TRBJ2-1; no reliable D call. Deletions cut 5 bases from V and 12 bases from J, with 14 bases between. The CDR3 is made up of 12 amino acids. Germline assignment: CDR1 SEHNR and CDR2 FQNEAQ (reference sequence). CDR3 nucleotide sequence: TGTGCCAGCAGCCCAATTGGGTACGTGCAGTTCTTC. This translates into CASSPIGYVQFF.

V gene TRBV10-3 combines with J gene TRBJ2-1; TRBD2 agrees at 11 bases. V gave up 2 bases and J gave up 6 bases; unmatched junction bases: 6. The CDR3 length is 16 residues. CDR1 is ENHRY, CDR2 SYGVKD, per germline. DNA of the CDR3: TGTGCCATCAGTGAGACTAGCGGGAGCAGCCTCAATGAGCAGTTCTTC. It specifies CAISETSGSSLNEQFF.

The rearrangement uses TRBV24-1 and TRBJ2-7; 9 positions match TRBD1. V lost 7 bases, J lost 7 bases, and 13 bases stayed unmatched. Germline V gene data show CDR1 as KGHDR and CDR2 as SFDVKD. The CDR3 is 15 amino acids. Here the CDR3 DNA reads TGTGCCACCAGCCACGGGACAGGGAGGGACAATGAGCAGTACTTC. This translates into CATSHGTGRDNEQYF.

The count of this clonotype is one. Mismatch with germline at one junction end may stem from a read error. The J gene is TRBJ1-2, the V gene TRBV29-1; no reliable D call. The CDR3 extends over 11 amino acids. CDR1 is SQVTM and CDR2 is ANQGSEA in the germline V gene. CDR3 protein: CSVVEGYDYTF. The CDR3 coding sequence is TGCAGCGTTGTCGAAGGTTATGACTACACCTTC.

This clonotype was detected a few times. V usage is TRBV20-1 and J usage is TRBJ1-5, with TRBD1 matching 8 bases. Per the germline V gene, CDR1 is DFQATT and CDR2 is SNEGSKA (reference sequence). V lost 3 bases to trimming and J lost 4 bases; unmatched junction nucleotides: 5. This CDR3 is 14 amino acids long. This chain's CDR3 is CSARTGQGNQPQHF. The DNA of the CDR3 is TGCAGTGCTAGGACTGGACAGGGAAATCAGCCCCAGCATTTT.

The rearrangement joins TRBV7-2 to TRBJ2-3, with a weak D call TRBD2 (7 bases). CDR3 length equals 15 residues. Trimming removed 4 bases at V and 2 bases at J, with 13 bases between. Germline CDR1 is SGHTA and CDR2 is FQGNSA. CDR3 in amino acids: CASSSQGRVTDTQYF. The CDR3 DNA reads TGTGCCAGCAGCTCTCAGGGGAGGGTCACAGATACGCAGTATTTT.

The chain combines TRBV29-1 with TRBJ1-5, with D perhaps TRBD1 (5 bases). Germline V lookup: CDR1 SQVTM, CDR2 ANQGSEA. The V end was cut by 4 bases, the J end by 5 bases, with 9 bases between. The CDR3 is made up of 12 amino acids. The CDR3 region has the DNA TGCAGCGTTGGACAGCTGGATCAGCCCCAGCATTTT. It translates to CSVGQLDQPQHF.

This chain uses TRBV20-1 with TRBJ2-7; 8 bases map to TRBD2. This CDR3 is built from 14 residues. Trimming cost V 0 bases and J 3 bases; bases outside gene matches: 4. CDR1 DFQATT and CDR2 SNEGSKA come from the germline V gene (reference sequence). The CDR3 protein is CSARDLGLVYEQYF. As DNA, the CDR3 is TGCAGTGCTAGAGATCTGGGACTAGTCTACGAGCAGTACTTC.

This clonotype came up a few times. The rearrangement links TRBV5-1 to TRBJ1-1; 7 nucleotides agree with TRBD1. The CDR3 has 15 amino acids. V was pared by 2 bases and J by 3 bases, with 7 bases of the junction left unmatched. Germline lookup yields CDR1 SGHRS and CDR2 YFSETQ. The CDR3: CASSLDRAGDTEAFF. The CDR3 bases are TGCGCCAGCAGCTTAGACAGGGCGGGGGACACTGAAGCTTTCTTT. The full variable domain, in which reference TRBV5-1 and TRBJ1-1 provide the parts outside the CDR3, is KAGVTQTPRYLIKTRGQQVTLSCSPISGHRSVSWYQQTPGQGLQFLFEYFSETQRNKGNFPGRFSGRQFSNSRSEMNVSTLELGDSALYLCASSLDRAGDTEAFFGQGTRLTVV.

The chain recombines TRBV29-1 with TRBJ1-2, with a weak D call TRBD1 (6 bases). Germline lookup yields CDR1 SQVTM and CDR2 ANQGSEA. The CDR3 sequence is 14 residues long. V was shortened by 7 bases and J by 4 bases, with 19 bases between the two germline ends. The CDR3 nucleotides are TGCAGCGCAGGAGAGGGGGTATCGGGCTATGGCTACACCTTC. Translation: CSAGEGVSGYGYTF.

The gene calls are TRBV4-1 and TRBJ1-2; D remains unclear. Looked up from germline, CDR1 is MGHRA and CDR2 is YSYEKL. CDR3 size: 14 residues. V gave up 2 bases and J gave up 7 bases, with 14 bases separating them. The CDR3 sequence: CASSQIYRRLGYTF. The DNA for the CDR3 is TGCGCCAGCAGCCAAATTTACCGCCGTCTTGGCTACACCTTC.

In this sample, this clonotype turned up a few times. J is TRBJ1-2 and V is TRBV6-1; D gene ambiguous. The CDR3 runs to 16 residues. Germline V CDR1 and CDR2: MNHNS, SASEGT. Deletions cut 7 bases from V and 3 bases from J, with 21 bases between. The CDR3 spells CASTLGSRLFDYGYTF. The CDR3 DNA sequence: TGTGCCAGCACCTTGGGCAGCCGTCTTTTTGACTATGGCTACACCTTC.

This clonotype was seen more than once but under ten times. CDR3 protein: CSASEPGRDEQYF. The CDR3 DNA sequence: TGCAGTGCTAGTGAACCAGGGAGGGACGAGCAGTACTTC. V and J are TRBV20-1 and TRBJ2-7; 7 bases agree with TRBD2. Germline CDR1 and CDR2: DFQATT and SNEGSKA (reference sequence). The trim removed 3 bases at V and 5 bases at J, leaving 7 bases unmatched. The CDR3 consists of 13 residues.

CDR3 DNA sequence: TGCGCCAGCAGCCCCGAAATACTAGCGGGAGCCCACGAGCAGTACTTC. This sequence encodes CASSPEILAGAHEQYF. The chain joins TRBV5-1 to TRBJ2-7; 11 bases line up with TRBD2. The germline V gene encodes CDR1 SGHRS and CDR2 YFSETQ. The CDR3 length is 16 residues. Losses at the gene ends were 4 bases for V and 5 bases for J; bases not matched to a gene: 11.

The sample holds a few counts of this clonotype. The genes are TRBV10-3 and TRBJ2-1; perhaps D is TRBD1 or TRBD2 (5 bases each). The CDR3 spans 14 residues. V was clipped by 5 bases and J by 8 bases, with 16 bases between them. The germline CDR1 and CDR2 sequences are ENHRY and SYGVKD. CDR3 sequence reads: CAISRAQVGDEQFF. In DNA, the CDR3 is TGTGCCATCAGTAGGGCGCAGGTGGGGGATGAGCAGTTCTTC.

This chain connects TRBV7-8 to TRBJ2-3; D gene ambiguous. Germline V gene data show CDR1 as SGHVS and CDR2 as FQNEAQ. Between the trimmed V and J ends, which lost 0 bases and 6 bases, there was a span of 19 bases. This CDR3 spans 17 amino acids. CDR3 sequence (DNA): TGTGCCAGCAGCTTAGCTACACCCCCCGGCAGGCGTGATACGCAGTATTTT. Translated, it gives CASSLATPPGRRDTQYF.

This chain links TRBV12-3 or TRBV12-4 with TRBJ2-5; 10 nucleotides agree with TRBD2. The CDR3 has 14 amino acids. V gave up 8 bases and J gave up 3 bases; unmatched junction bases: 6. The DNA of the CDR3 is TGTGCCAGCCGGCCTAGCGGGGGAGAAGAGACCCAGTACTTC. Residues: CASRPSGGEETQYF.